The clone carrying this T cell receptor beta chain was detected ten times or more. Its antigen is currently unknown. The sequenced fragment ends 3 residues before the CDR3 boundary, so the rest is inferred from the germline J gene. The method was immunoSEQ multiplex PCR; TCRdb's version includes in-frame clones alone and lacks a portion of them. The sample yields under 45,000 clones, without any singletons. This specimen comes from a study of T cell clonality in common variable immunodeficiency. Trimming left V 5 bases short and J 2 bases short, with 11 bases between. CDR3 length equals 14 residues. Per the germline V gene, CDR1 is MDHEN and CDR2 is SYDVKM. Blood samples were heparinized, about 4.5 to 9 ml per donor. Overall study findings and caveats: Patient heterogeneity in the CVID cohort limited correlations between repertoire features and clinical complications. Compared with controls, CVID subjects had fewer shared TCRbeta clones.

The material sequenced was peripheral blood mononuclear cells. The TCR comes from a person between 18 and 75 years old in good health. The rearrangement joins TRBV28 to TRBJ2-3; D ambiguous. The CDR3 bases that were read are TGTGCCAGCAGTGACACCAGTGTCACAGATACG. Translating it yields CASSDTSVTDT. The entire CDR3 is CASSDTSVTDTQYF.